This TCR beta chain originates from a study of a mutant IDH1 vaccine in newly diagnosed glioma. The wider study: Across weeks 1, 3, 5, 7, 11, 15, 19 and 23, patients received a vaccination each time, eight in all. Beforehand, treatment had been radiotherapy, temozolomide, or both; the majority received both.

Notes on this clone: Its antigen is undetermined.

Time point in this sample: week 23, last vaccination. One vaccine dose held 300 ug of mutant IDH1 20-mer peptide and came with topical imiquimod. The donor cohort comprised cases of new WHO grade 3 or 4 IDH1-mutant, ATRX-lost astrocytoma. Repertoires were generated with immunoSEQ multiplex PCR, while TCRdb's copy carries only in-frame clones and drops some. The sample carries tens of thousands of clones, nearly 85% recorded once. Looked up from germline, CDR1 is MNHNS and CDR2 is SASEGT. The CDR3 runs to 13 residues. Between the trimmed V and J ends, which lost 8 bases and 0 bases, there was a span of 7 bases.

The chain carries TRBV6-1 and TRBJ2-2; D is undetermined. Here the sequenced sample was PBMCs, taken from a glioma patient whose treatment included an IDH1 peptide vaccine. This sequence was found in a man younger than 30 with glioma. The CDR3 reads CASVTANTGELFF. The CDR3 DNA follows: TGTGCCAGCGTTACGGCGAACACCGGGGAGCTGTTTTTT.